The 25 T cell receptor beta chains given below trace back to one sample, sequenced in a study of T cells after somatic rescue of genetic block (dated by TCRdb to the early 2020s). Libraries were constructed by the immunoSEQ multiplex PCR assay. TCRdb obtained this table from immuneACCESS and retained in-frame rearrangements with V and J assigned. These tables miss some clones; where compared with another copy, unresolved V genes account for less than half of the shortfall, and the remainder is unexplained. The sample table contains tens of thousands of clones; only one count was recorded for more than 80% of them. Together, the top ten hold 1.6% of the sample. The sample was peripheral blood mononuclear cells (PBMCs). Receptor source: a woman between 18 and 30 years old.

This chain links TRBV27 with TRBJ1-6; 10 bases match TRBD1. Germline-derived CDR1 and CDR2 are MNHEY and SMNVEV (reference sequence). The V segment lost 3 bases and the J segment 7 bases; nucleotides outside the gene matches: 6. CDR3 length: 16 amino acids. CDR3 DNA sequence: TGTGCCAGCAGTTTCTGGACAGGGGGTGGGAATTCACCCCTCCACTTT. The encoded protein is CASSFWTGGGNSPLHF.

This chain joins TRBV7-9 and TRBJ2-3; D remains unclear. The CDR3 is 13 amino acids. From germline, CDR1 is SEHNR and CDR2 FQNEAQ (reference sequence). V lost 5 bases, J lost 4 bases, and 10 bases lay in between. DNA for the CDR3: TGTGCCAGCAGCGTCTCAGAAGCAGATACGCAGTATTTT. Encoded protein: CASSVSEADTQYF.

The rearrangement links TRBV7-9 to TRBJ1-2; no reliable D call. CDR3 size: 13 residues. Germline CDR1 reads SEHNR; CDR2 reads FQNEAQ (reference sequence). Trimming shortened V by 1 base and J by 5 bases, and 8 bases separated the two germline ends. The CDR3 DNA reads TGTGCCAGCAGCTTAGGACCCGTGTATGGCTACACCTTC. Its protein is CASSLGPVYGYTF.

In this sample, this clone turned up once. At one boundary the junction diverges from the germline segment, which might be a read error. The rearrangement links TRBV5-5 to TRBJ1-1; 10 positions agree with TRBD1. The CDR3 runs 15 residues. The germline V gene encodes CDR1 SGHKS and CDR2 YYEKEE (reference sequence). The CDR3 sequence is CAGSNRDRGGTEAFF. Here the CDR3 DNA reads TGTGCCGGCAGCAACCGGGACAGGGGCGGCACTGAAGCTTTCTTT.

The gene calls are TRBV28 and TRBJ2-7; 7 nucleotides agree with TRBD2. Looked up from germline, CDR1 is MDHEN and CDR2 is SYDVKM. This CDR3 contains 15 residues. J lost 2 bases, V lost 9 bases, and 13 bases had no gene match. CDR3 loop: CASKKGLAETYEQYF. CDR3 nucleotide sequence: TGTGCCAGTAAGAAGGGGCTAGCGGAGACCTACGAGCAGTACTTC. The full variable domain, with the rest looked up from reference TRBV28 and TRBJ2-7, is DVKVTQSSRYLVKRTGEKVFLECVQDMDHENMFWYRQDPGLGLRLIYFSYDVKMKEKGDIPEGYSVSREKKERFSLILESASTNQTSMYLCASKKGLAETYEQYFGPGTRLTVT.

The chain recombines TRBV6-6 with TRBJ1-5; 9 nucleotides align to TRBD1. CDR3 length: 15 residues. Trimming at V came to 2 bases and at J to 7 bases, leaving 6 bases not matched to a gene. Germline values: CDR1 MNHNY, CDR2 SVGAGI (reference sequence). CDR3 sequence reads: CASSYAGQGGQPQHF. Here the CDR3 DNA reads TGTGCCAGCAGTTACGCGGGACAGGGTGGGCAGCCCCAGCATTTT.

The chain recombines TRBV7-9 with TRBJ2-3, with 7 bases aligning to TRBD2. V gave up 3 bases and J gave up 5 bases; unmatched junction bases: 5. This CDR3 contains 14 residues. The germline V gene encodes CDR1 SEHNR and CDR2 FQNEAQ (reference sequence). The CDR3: CASSFGGSGDTQYF. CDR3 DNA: TGTGCCAGCAGCTTCGGGGGGAGCGGAGATACGCAGTATTTT.

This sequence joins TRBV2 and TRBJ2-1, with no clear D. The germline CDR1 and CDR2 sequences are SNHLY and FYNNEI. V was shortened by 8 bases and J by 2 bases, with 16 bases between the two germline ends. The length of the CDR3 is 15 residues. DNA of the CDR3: TGTGCCAGCGGTGCGCGGCGTCTCACCTACAATGAGCAGTTCTTC. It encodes CASGARRLTYNEQFF.

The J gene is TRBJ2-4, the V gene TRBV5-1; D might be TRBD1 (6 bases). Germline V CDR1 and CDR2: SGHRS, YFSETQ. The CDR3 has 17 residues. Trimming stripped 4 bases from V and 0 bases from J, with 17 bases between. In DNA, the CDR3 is TGCGCCAGCAGCCGTGGGACATCTGAACTAGCCAAAAACATTCAGTACTTC. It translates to CASSRGTSELAKNIQYF.

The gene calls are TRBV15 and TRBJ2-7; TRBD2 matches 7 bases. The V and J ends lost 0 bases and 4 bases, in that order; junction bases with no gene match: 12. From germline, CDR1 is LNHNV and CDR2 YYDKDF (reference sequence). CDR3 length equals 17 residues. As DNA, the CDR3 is TGTGCCACCAGCAGAGATACGCCGGGAGGTTCCCGGTACGAGCAGTACTTC. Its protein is CATSRDTPGGSRYEQYF. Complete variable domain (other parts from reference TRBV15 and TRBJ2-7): DAMVIQNPRYQVTQFGKPVTLSCSQTLNHNVMYWYQQKSSQAPKLLFHYYDKDFNNEADTPDNFQSRRPNTSFCFLDIRSPGLGDTAMYLCATSRDTPGGSRYEQYFGPGTRLTVT.

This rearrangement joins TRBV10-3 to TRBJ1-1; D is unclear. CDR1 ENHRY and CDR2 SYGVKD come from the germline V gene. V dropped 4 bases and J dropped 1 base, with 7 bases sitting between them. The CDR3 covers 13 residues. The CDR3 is CAISGGGNTEAFF. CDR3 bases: TGTGCCATCAGTGGAGGAGGGAACACTGAAGCTTTCTTT.

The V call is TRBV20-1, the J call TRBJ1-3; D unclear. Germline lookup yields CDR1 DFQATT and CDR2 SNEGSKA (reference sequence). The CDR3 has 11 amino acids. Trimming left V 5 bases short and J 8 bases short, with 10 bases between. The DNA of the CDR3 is TGCAGTGCTGGCCGTTTGGACACCATATATTTT. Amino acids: CSAGRLDTIYF.

This chain's CDR3 is CASSLHIMNTEAFF. In DNA, the CDR3 is TGTGCCAGCAGTCTCCATATCATGAACACTGAAGCTTTCTTT. The chain links TRBV6-1 to TRBJ1-1; no clear D gene. The germline V gene has CDR1 MNHNS and CDR2 SASEGT. The CDR3 totals 14 residues. V dropped 5 bases and J dropped 0 bases, with 10 bases sitting between them.

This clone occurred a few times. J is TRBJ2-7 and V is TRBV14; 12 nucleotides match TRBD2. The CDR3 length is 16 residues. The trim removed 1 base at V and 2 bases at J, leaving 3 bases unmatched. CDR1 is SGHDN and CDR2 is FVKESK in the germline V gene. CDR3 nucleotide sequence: TGTGCCAGCAGCCAAGGGACTAGCGGGACCGCCTACGAGCAGTACTTC. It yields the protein CASSQGTSGTAYEQYF.

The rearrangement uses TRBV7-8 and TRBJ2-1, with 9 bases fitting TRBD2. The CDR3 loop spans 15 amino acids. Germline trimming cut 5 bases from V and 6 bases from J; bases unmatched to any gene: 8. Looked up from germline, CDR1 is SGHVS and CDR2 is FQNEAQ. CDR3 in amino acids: CASSPGGGRANEQFF. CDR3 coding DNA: TGTGCCAGCAGCCCGGGGGGCGGGAGGGCCAATGAGCAGTTCTTC.

The CDR3 sequence: CASSAGTNRRDSYEQYF. The DNA for the CDR3 is TGTGCCAGCAGCGCCGGGACGAACCGCCGGGATTCCTACGAGCAGTACTTC. The rearrangement uses TRBV9 and TRBJ2-7; D is perhaps TRBD1 or TRBD2 (5 bases each). The CDR3 contains 17 residues. CDR1 and CDR2 from the germline V gene are SGDLS and YYNGEE. V was pared by 3 bases and J by 1 base, with 20 bases between.

This CDR3 reads CAWSRQGLWSYEQYF. The CDR3 nucleotides are TGTGCCTGGAGCAGACAGGGGTTGTGGTCCTACGAGCAGTACTTC. This chain connects TRBV30 to TRBJ2-7; 8 bases fit TRBD1. After removal of 3 bases from V and 1 base from J, the junction contained 8 bases not matched to a gene. The length of the CDR3 is 15 residues. Germline V gene sequence: CDR1 GTSNPN, CDR2 SVGIG (reference sequence).

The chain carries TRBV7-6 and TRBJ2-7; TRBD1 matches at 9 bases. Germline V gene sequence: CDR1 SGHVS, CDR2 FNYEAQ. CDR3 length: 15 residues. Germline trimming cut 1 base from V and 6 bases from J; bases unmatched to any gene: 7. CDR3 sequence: CASSLEPGQGGEQYF. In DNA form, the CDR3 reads TGTGCCAGCAGCTTAGAACCGGGACAGGGTGGCGAGCAGTACTTC.

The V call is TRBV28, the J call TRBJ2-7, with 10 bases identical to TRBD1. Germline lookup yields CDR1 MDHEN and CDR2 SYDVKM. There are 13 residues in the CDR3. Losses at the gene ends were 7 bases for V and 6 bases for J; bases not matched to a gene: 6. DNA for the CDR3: TGTGCCAGCACCCGGGACAGGGGTAGCGAGCAGTACTTC. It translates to CASTRDRGSEQYF.

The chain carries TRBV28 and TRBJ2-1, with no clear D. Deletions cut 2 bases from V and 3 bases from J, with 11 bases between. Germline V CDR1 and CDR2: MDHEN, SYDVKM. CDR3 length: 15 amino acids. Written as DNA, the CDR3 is TGTGCCAGCAGTTTACAACACAGAAGCTACAATGAGCAGTTCTTC. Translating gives CASSLQHRSYNEQFF.

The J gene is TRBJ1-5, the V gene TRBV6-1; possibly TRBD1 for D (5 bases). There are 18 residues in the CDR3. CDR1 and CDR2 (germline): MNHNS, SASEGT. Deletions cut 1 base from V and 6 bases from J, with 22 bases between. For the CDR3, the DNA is TGTGCCAGCAGTGAAGAAGATTTCGGGGGAATAGTCGCTCAGCCCCAGCATTTT. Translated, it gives CASSEEDFGGIVAQPQHF.

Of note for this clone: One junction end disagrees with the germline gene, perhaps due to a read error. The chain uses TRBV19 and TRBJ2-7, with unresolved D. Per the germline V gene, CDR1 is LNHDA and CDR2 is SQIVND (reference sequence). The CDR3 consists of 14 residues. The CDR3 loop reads CASSIGRPSDEQYF. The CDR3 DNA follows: TGTGCCAGTAGTATCGGGCGGCCCTCCGACGAGCAGTACTTC.

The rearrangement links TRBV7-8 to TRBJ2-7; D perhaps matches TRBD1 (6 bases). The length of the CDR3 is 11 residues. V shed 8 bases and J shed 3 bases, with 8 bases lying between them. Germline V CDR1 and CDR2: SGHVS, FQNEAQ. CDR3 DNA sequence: TGTGCCAGCGGGGGCCGCTACGAGCAGTACTTC. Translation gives CASGGRYEQYF.

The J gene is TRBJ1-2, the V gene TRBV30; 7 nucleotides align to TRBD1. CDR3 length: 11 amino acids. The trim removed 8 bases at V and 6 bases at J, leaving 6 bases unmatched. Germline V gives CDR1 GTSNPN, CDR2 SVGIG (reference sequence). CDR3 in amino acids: CARGTADGYTF. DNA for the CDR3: TGTGCCCGAGGGACAGCCGATGGCTACACCTTC.

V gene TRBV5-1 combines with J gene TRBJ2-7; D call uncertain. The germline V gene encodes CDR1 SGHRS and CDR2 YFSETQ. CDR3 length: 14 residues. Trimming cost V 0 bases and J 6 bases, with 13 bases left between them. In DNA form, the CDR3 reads TGCGCCAGCAGCTTGGATACCGTCCGTTCCGAGCAGTACTTC. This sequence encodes CASSLDTVRSEQYF.